The text below deals with one T cell receptor beta chain. Its recognized antigen is unknown. Base quality data are lacking; no much larger clone is found one base away. These data originate in a study of blood T cells in healthy people across ages (dated by TCRdb to the mid-2010s). For the wider study: In model experiments, template switching captured about one uniquely barcoded TCR beta cDNA molecule for every two T cells. To avoid experimental bias, donors of different ages were distributed randomly across sequencing lanes. Four age groups were formed from the donors: young (average 16 years), middle-aged (around 40), aged (around 68) and long-lived (approximately 78). The study measured age-related changes in TCR beta repertoire diversity using deep sequencing normalized with unique cDNA molecular identifiers. The study analyzed two additional independent replicas of 1 million unique cDNA reads from the same blood draw for two donors, one aged 18 to 29 and one aged 80 or older.

General conclusions and limits of the study: Compared with the aged group, the long-lived group had more naive CD4+ T cells, fewer expanded clones and increased TCR diversity, a pattern suggesting age selection. Conclusive comparison of naive and antigen-experienced compartments was prevented by the profiling of bulk unsorted PBMCs. Donor CMV infection status was unknown, potentially confounding age-related changes in expanded clonotypes. Estimates of total diversity based on one million sequenced T cells were considered lower bounds and underestimates. Observed TCR beta diversity per million T cells fell roughly linearly with age, and a significant reduction was already apparent by age approximately 41. The percentage of naive T cells measured by flow cytometry correlated strongly with observed TCR beta diversity.

CDR1 and CDR2 (SGHVS, FNYEAQ) derive from the germline V gene. The V end gives up 1 base and the J end 5 bases, leaving 14 bases in the junction not matched to a gene. The CDR3, cysteine through phenylalanine, is 18 amino acids long. Only the CDR3 part of the read is kept: 54 bases, read in frame from the first base. Library preparation used 5' RACE. These reads were obtained on an Illumina HiSeq 2500. A second about 7 to 11 cycle PCR used a sample-barcoded 5' primer and a J-beta primer mix. A template-switch 5' adaptor carrying 12 random nucleotides introduced a unique molecular identifier onto each TCR beta cDNA molecule. At least 2.5 million CDR3-containing paired-end reads were obtained from each sample. All of the RNA was converted into first-strand cDNA using the Mint cDNA synthesis kit, with a TRBC-specific oligonucleotide serving as the primer. All cDNA was treated with uracil-DNA glycosylase and then went through a first 18-cycle PCR with the universal primers M1SS and BC2_uni_R. For the original study's pipeline: For normalization, 1 million high-quality reads, each with a distinct molecular identifier, were randomly selected from each sample. Reads sharing molecular identifiers were discarded rather than binned into consensus sequences. CDR3 identification, clonotype clustering and error correction used MiTCR with a Q25 quality threshold and the strictest error-elimination algorithm. Lower-bound total TCR beta diversity was estimated with a nonparametric unseen species model using Euler transformation. TCRdb trimmed public reads at Q25 via fastp, called clones via MiXCR and kept in-frame beta chains. Rows with one shared CDR3 protein collapse into an entry with the most common genes and DNA. These V and J calls originate from TCRdb's pipeline instead of the authors' own analysis. The sample data list around 1,600,000 distinct CDR3 sequences, and 35% to 45% of these were observed just once. Of the sample, around 4% falls within the top ten clones.

The donors were a few dozen Caucasian individuals from Russia, aged roughly 6 to 90 years, who were systemically healthy. Each donor gave 8 to 10 milliliters of peripheral blood, drawn into EDTA-treated Vacutainer tubes. PBMCs were isolated by Ficoll-Paque density-gradient centrifugation, with at least 6.5 million obtained per sample. Total RNA was extracted from PBMCs with Trizol reagent, with at least 5 micrograms obtained per sample. The percentages of naive CD45RAhigh/CD27high T cells were determined by flow cytometry on a PBMC aliquot from every donor. This sequence originates from a woman aged 18-29 years in good health. The rearrangement joined TRBV7-6 to TRBJ2-3; 8 nucleotides in the junction match TRBD2. Sample: blood. The DNA is TGTGCCAGCAGCTTAGGGTTTTTGAAGCGGGGGCAGGGAGATACGCAGTATTTT. It codes for CASSLGFLKRGQGDTQYF.